The 32 T cell receptor beta chains given below trace back to one sample, sequenced in a study of beta chain features in type 1 diabetes. TCRB transcripts that were expressed got sequenced, as all of the isolated RNA had been reverse transcribed. Only in-frame clones appear in the TCRdb table, and some are missing; sequencing was by immunoSEQ multiplex PCR. The sample yields 600,000 to 650,000 clones, roughly a sixth seen once. Sequencing was carried out using naive CD4+ T cells from blood. Source of these receptors: a man in his late teens or twenties in good health.

This clone was detected only a few times. The V and J genes are TRBV7-2 and TRBJ2-5, with 12 nucleotides matching TRBD2. The germline CDR1 and CDR2 sequences are SGHTA and FQGNSA. Losses at the gene ends were 0 bases for V and 4 bases for J; bases not matched to a gene: 3. The CDR3 length is 16 residues. In nucleotides, the CDR3 is TGTGCCAGCAGCTTAGCACTAGCGGGAGGACGAGAGACCCAGTACTTC. Protein sequence: CASSLALAGGRETQYF.

The CDR3 DNA is TGTGCCAGCAACGACAGGGGCCTAGATACGCAGTATTTT. Protein sequence: CASNDRGLDTQYF. The V and J genes are TRBV6-6 and TRBJ2-3, with 8 bases fitting TRBD1. The germline gives CDR1 MNHNY, CDR2 SVGAGI (reference sequence). The CDR3 length is 13 residues. Trimming at V came to 7 bases and at J to 5 bases, leaving 5 bases not matched to a gene.

CDR3 sequence reads: CASSFNRGQETQYF. The CDR3 DNA sequence: TGTGCCAGCAGTTTTAACAGGGGGCAAGAGACCCAGTACTTC. The rearrangement joins TRBV6-6 to TRBJ2-5; 8 nucleotides line up with TRBD1. The V gene's germline CDR1 is MNHNY and CDR2 SVGAGI (reference sequence). With V trimmed by 4 bases and J by 2 bases, 3 bases remained unmatched. This CDR3 spans 14 amino acids.

The chain carries TRBV4-3 and TRBJ2-3; D may correspond to TRBD1 or TRBD2 (5 bases each). The ends were cut back, 0 bases at V and 6 bases at J, with 13 bases in the middle. The germline gives CDR1 LGHNA, CDR2 YSLEER. This CDR3 is 15 amino acids long. CDR3 in amino acids: CASSQDPQAGDTQYF. DNA for the CDR3: TGCGCCAGCAGCCAAGATCCACAGGCGGGTGATACGCAGTATTTT.

In this sample, this clone turned up a few times. The chain employs TRBV5-1 and TRBJ2-5; 8 bases are a match to TRBD2. The J call may be faulty, since TRBJ2-7 better matches the DNA end. Germline V CDR1 and CDR2: SGHRS, YFSETQ. This CDR3 is built from 15 residues. CDR3 loop: CASSLGSGSFYEQYF. CDR3 coding DNA: TGCGCCAGCAGCTTGGGAAGCGGGAGCTTCTACGAGCAGTACTTC.

The J gene is TRBJ2-7, the V gene TRBV5-6, with 7 bases fitting TRBD1. Unmatched junction bases numbered 12, after V lost 6 bases and J lost 0 bases. The CDR3 sequence is 16 residues long. The germline V gene has CDR1 SGHDT and CDR2 YYEEEE. The CDR3 reads CASTFGTGASSYEQYF. The CDR3 coding sequence is TGTGCCAGCACCTTTGGTACAGGGGCGTCCTCCTACGAGCAGTACTTC.

This clone was counted a few times. The J gene is TRBJ2-3, the V gene TRBV29-1; D uncertain. V was clipped by 4 bases and J by 7 bases, with 18 bases between them. The CDR3 runs to 14 residues. Germline lookup yields CDR1 SQVTM and CDR2 ANQGSEA. This CDR3 is CSVVPFYDANTQYF. CDR3 nucleotides: TGCAGCGTTGTACCGTTCTATGATGCGAATACGCAGTATTTT.

The chain has TRBV23-1 and TRBJ1-1; D not resolved. TRBV23-1 is treated as an ORF (open reading frame) with a function not yet certain. CDR3 length: 14 residues. V was pared by 6 bases and J by 0 bases, with 11 bases between. CDR3 protein: CASSPELLNTEAFF. The CDR3 nucleotides are TGCGCCAGCAGCCCGGAGCTATTGAACACTGAAGCTTTCTTT.

The chain recombines TRBV4-3 with TRBJ2-3; possibly TRBD2 for D (5 bases). CDR3 length: 14 amino acids. V shed 1 base and J shed 4 bases, with 9 bases lying between them. Germline V lookup: CDR1 LGHNA, CDR2 YSLEER. The CDR3 nucleotides read TGCGCCAGCAGCCAAGTCGGGATCGCAGATACGCAGTATTTT. It codes for CASSQVGIADTQYF.

The chain has TRBV7-9 and TRBJ1-2, with 9 positions matching TRBD1. The V and J ends lost 5 bases and 7 bases, in that order; junction bases with no gene match: 11. The CDR3 sequence is 15 residues long. Germline assignment: CDR1 SEHNR and CDR2 FQNEAQ (reference sequence). This CDR3 is CASSKLRDRVFGYTF. The DNA of the CDR3 is TGTGCCAGCAGCAAACTTCGGGACAGGGTTTTTGGCTACACCTTC.

The gene calls are TRBV9 and TRBJ2-3; D tentatively fits TRBD1 or TRBD2 (6 bases each). This CDR3 is 12 amino acids long. The V gene's germline CDR1 is SGDLS and CDR2 YYNGEE. Trimming took 0 bases from V and 10 from J, leaving 9 bases between them. As DNA, the CDR3 is TGTGCCAGCAGCGTAGGGGGGGCTGCGCAGTATTTT. Amino acids: CASSVGGAAQYF. The complete variable domain, with remaining parts taken from reference TRBV9 and TRBJ2-3, reads DSGVTQTPKHLITATGQRVTLRCSPRSGDLSVYWYQQSLDQGLQFLIQYYNGEERAKGNILERFSAQQFPDLHSELNLSSLELGDSALYFCASSVGGAAQYFGPGTRLTVL.

The chain employs TRBV27 and TRBJ1-2; 7 nucleotides match TRBD1. Germline V lookup: CDR1 MNHEY, CDR2 SMNVEV (reference sequence). Trimming took 6 bases from V and 4 from J; bases not matched to a gene: 17. The CDR3 runs to 17 residues. CDR3 coding DNA: TGTGCCAGCAGCCTCCGGGGCAGGGGGTCCGTTAGCTATGGCTACACCTTC. Protein sequence: CASSLRGRGSVSYGYTF.

This clone was counted only a few times. V and J are TRBV27 and TRBJ2-5, with D hard to call. The germline CDR1 and CDR2 sequences are MNHEY and SMNVEV (reference sequence). V lost 3 bases to trimming and J lost 5 bases, with 25 bases between them. There are 18 residues in the CDR3. CDR3 sequence: CASSFTRPPGSRRETQYF. The CDR3 DNA follows: TGTGCCAGCAGTTTTACCCGCCCTCCCGGGTCCAGACGGGAGACCCAGTACTTC.

The sample holds a few counts of this clone. The genes are TRBV5-1 and TRBJ2-1; the D gene is possibly TRBD1 (5 bases). V gave up 4 bases and J gave up 6 bases, with 23 bases separating them. The CDR3 has 17 residues. Germline CDR1 SGHRS, CDR2 YFSETQ. CDR3 region: CASSPSGQRVLGNEQFF. CDR3 coding DNA: TGCGCCAGCAGCCCTTCAGGGCAACGGGTCCTGGGCAATGAGCAGTTCTTC.

The chain is built from TRBV29-1 and TRBJ2-7; D is perhaps TRBD1 (7 bases). The germline V gene has CDR1 SQVTM and CDR2 ANQGSEA. This CDR3 has 11 amino acids. Trimming took off 6 bases at V and 6 bases at J, with 12 bases between the two ends. CDR3 region: CSVRQGGEQYF. The DNA of the CDR3 is TGCAGCGTAAGACAGGGAGGCGAGCAGTACTTC.

The CDR3 region is CASSPGGPTYEQYF. As DNA, the CDR3 is TGCGCCAGCAGCCCCGGCGGGCCGACCTACGAGCAGTACTTC. This chain uses TRBV5-1 with TRBJ2-7, with TRBD2 as a possible D gene (5 bases). CDR1 is SGHRS, CDR2 YFSETQ, per germline. V lost 4 bases, J lost 2 bases, and 13 bases lay in between. The CDR3 consists of 14 residues.

This clone was counted between two and nine times. The chain joins TRBV28 to TRBJ1-1, with a tentative D call TRBD1 (6 bases). This CDR3 spans 15 amino acids. V was trimmed by 8 bases and J by 8 bases, leaving 24 bases between them. CDR1 and CDR2 (germline): MDHEN, SYDVKM. CDR3 protein: CASYLWRGRTIEAFF. The CDR3, as DNA: TGTGCCAGCTACTTATGGAGGGGGAGGACAATCGAAGCTTTCTTT. Full variable domain (rest looked up from reference TRBV28 and TRBJ1-1): DVKVTQSSRYLVKRTGEKVFLECVQDMDHENMFWYRQDPGLGLRLIYFSYDVKMKEKGDIPEGYSVSREKKERFSLILESASTNQTSMYLCASYLWRGRTIEAFFGQGTRLTVV.

The chain carries TRBV2 and TRBJ2-1, with 16 bases matching TRBD2. V lost 6 bases and J lost 12; bases outside the gene matches: 5. This CDR3 region has 14 residues. Germline lookup yields CDR1 SNHLY and CDR2 FYNNEI. CDR3 coding DNA: TGTGCCAGCAGCGCGGGACTAGCGGGGGGGCGGCAGTTCTTC. It translates to CASSAGLAGGRQFF.

In this sample, this clone turned up a few times. The J gene is TRBJ2-1, the V gene TRBV28; weak D call: TRBD2 (6 bases). Trimming removed 6 bases from V and 9 bases from J, with 18 bases in between. This CDR3 has 14 residues. Per germline, CDR1 MDHEN and CDR2 SYDVKM. CDR3 DNA: TGTGCCAGCAGGAACCCAGTGCCGGAGGGTGAGCAGTTCTTC. This encodes CASRNPVPEGEQFF.

The chain links TRBV6-6 to TRBJ2-3; TRBD1 might be the D (6 bases). Trimming shortened V by 6 bases and J by 2 bases, and 12 bases separated the two germline ends. Germline loops: CDR1 MNHNY, CDR2 SVGAGI (reference sequence). This CDR3 is built from 14 residues. The CDR3 here is CASSKDSHTDTQYF. As DNA, the CDR3 is TGTGCCAGCAGCAAGGACAGCCACACAGATACGCAGTATTTT.

In this sample, this clone turned up a few times. The chain uses TRBV5-1 and TRBJ2-1; no clear D gene. This CDR3 comprises 16 residues. The V gene's germline CDR1 is SGHRS and CDR2 YFSETQ. Trimming stripped 4 bases from V and 6 bases from J, with 20 bases between. The CDR3 sequence: CASSPLAGSPLNEQFF. CDR3 DNA: TGCGCCAGCAGCCCCCTCGCAGGTTCCCCCCTCAATGAGCAGTTCTTC. The whole variable domain, remainder taken from reference TRBV5-1 and TRBJ2-1, is KAGVTQTPRYLIKTRGQQVTLSCSPISGHRSVSWYQQTPGQGLQFLFEYFSETQRNKGNFPGRFSGRQFSNSRSEMNVSTLELGDSALYLCASSPLAGSPLNEQFFGPGTRLTVL.

The chain uses TRBV18 and TRBJ1-5; 7 bases agree with TRBD1. The V segment lost 8 bases and the J segment 0 bases; nucleotides outside the gene matches: 16. This CDR3 region has 18 residues. Germline-derived CDR1 and CDR2 are KGHSH and LQKENI. The CDR3 nucleotides read TGTGCCAGCGCTGAACAGGGGCGGTCCGGTCTTAGCAATCAGCCCCAGCATTTT. Protein: CASAEQGRSGLSNQPQHF.

This chain uses TRBV7-3 with TRBJ2-2; 7 positions match TRBD1. The CDR3 runs to 14 residues. V gave up 7 bases and J gave up 6 bases; unmatched junction bases: 8. CDR1 SGHTA and CDR2 FQGTGA come from the germline V gene. This chain's CDR3 is CASMTGREAGELFF. CDR3 coding DNA: TGTGCCAGCATGACAGGGCGAGAGGCCGGGGAGCTGTTTTTT. The full variable domain, with the rest looked up from reference TRBV7-3 and TRBJ2-2, is GAGVSQTPSNKVTEKGKYVELRCDPISGHTALYWYRQSLGQGPEFLIYFQGTGAADDSGLPNDRFFAVRPEGSVSTLKIQRTERGDSAVYLCASMTGREAGELFFGEGSRLTVL.

CDR3 protein: CASSLNSYNEQFF. The CDR3 region has the DNA TGTGCCAGCAGCTTAAATTCTTACAATGAGCAGTTCTTC. The rearrangement links TRBV7-2 to TRBJ2-1; D is undetermined. Germline CDR1 reads SGHTA; CDR2 reads FQGNSA. Trimming removed 2 bases from V and 4 bases from J, with 6 bases in between. The CDR3 consists of 13 residues.

This chain connects TRBV5-8 to TRBJ1-2, with 7 nucleotides matching TRBD1. Unmatched junction bases numbered 8, after V lost 4 bases and J lost 5 bases. The germline V gene encodes CDR1 SGHTS and CDR2 YDEGEE. The CDR3 consists of 14 residues. The CDR3, as DNA: TGTGCCAGCAGCCCGTCAGGGGGAGAATATGGCTACACCTTC. Its protein product is CASSPSGGEYGYTF.

The sample holds a few counts of this clone. The rearrangement uses TRBV18 and TRBJ2-7, with D maybe TRBD1 (7 bases). The CDR3 has 15 amino acids. V was trimmed by 3 bases and J by 0 bases, leaving 12 bases between them. CDR1 and CDR2 (germline): KGHSH, LQKENI. The CDR3 loop reads CASSPSGGSSYEQYF. The CDR3 DNA follows: TGTGCCAGCTCACCCTCAGGGGGGAGCTCCTACGAGCAGTACTTC.

CDR3 in amino acids: CAISESGDTEAFF. Here the CDR3 DNA reads TGTGCCATCAGTGAGTCGGGGGACACTGAAGCTTTCTTT. This chain uses TRBV10-3 with TRBJ1-1; tentative D call: TRBD1 (5 bases). The V end lost 0 bases, the J end lost 3 bases, and 5 bases lay between the germline ends. CDR1 is ENHRY and CDR2 is SYGVKD in the germline V gene. The CDR3 is 13 amino acids.

This clone turned up a few times. The chain has TRBV16 and TRBJ2-3; maybe TRBD2 (6 bases). Between the trimmed V and J ends, which lost 2 bases and 3 bases, there was a span of 6 bases. The CDR3 totals 13 residues. In germline, CDR1 is KGHSY, CDR2 FQNENV. CDR3: CASSQGGTDTQYF. For the CDR3, the DNA is TGTGCCAGCAGCCAAGGAGGGACAGATACGCAGTATTTT.

The chain combines TRBV5-1 with TRBJ1-5; D gene uncertain. CDR1 is SGHRS, CDR2 YFSETQ, per germline. The CDR3 runs 15 residues. Trimming removed 3 bases from V and 0 bases from J, with 10 bases in between. As DNA, the CDR3 is TGCGCCAGCAGCTCGGAAGGGTATAGCAATCAGCCCCAGCATTTT. This encodes CASSSEGYSNQPQHF.

This chain uses TRBV2 with TRBJ2-3, with TRBD2 as a possible D gene (6 bases). Trimming took 3 bases from V and 4 from J, leaving 11 bases between them. The V gene's germline CDR1 is SNHLY and CDR2 FYNNEI. The CDR3 contains 14 residues. CDR3 residues: CASSDLLASDTQYF. Here the CDR3 DNA reads TGTGCCAGCAGTGACTTGCTAGCGTCAGATACGCAGTATTTT.

The chain carries TRBV6-6 and TRBJ2-1; D unclear. Germline-derived CDR1 and CDR2 are MNHNY and SVGAGI (reference sequence). The CDR3 is 12 amino acids. V lost 0 bases and J 10 bases, leaving 7 bases between the germline ends. The CDR3 bases are TGTGCCAGCAGTTACTCGTTGGGCGAGCAGTTCTTC. As protein: CASSYSLGEQFF.

This clone was recorded a few times. The rearrangement links TRBV4-3 to TRBJ1-2; a possible D gene is TRBD1 (5 bases). The CDR3 is made up of 14 amino acids. Germline CDR1 LGHNA, CDR2 YSLEER. V gave up 2 bases and J gave up 0 bases, with 7 bases separating them. The CDR3 loop is CASSQMTANYGYTF. The DNA of the CDR3 is TGCGCCAGCAGCCAAATGACAGCTAACTATGGCTACACCTTC.